This T cell receptor beta chain was sequenced for a study of response to subunit inactivated influenza vaccine. As for this clonotype: No antigen is known for it.

This CDR3 has 13 residues. V shed 6 bases, J shed 5 bases, and the junction held 8 bases outside the gene matches. CDR1 is DFQATT and CDR2 is SNEGSKA in the germline V gene (reference sequence). Each CDR3 protein is one row after TCRdb ran MiXCR on the RT-PCR reads. The sample contains around 530,000 distinct CDR3 sequences, approximately 16% of which appear only once. General study findings and limits: The study's authors posited that every seasonal influenza vaccination enlists few new T cells.

The starting material was CD4+ T cells sorted from PBMCs, obtained less than 25 months after vaccination. This rearrangement joins TRBV20-1 to TRBJ2-5; 8 positions agree with TRBD2. This receptor was identified in a man aged 50 to 69 who received an inactivated influenza vaccine. The CDR3 sequence: CSAPGGIVETQYF. DNA of the CDR3: TGCAGTGCCCCGGGGGGGATTGTGGAGACCCAGTACTTC.